The T cell receptor beta chain under discussion was sequenced for a study of spatial heterogeneity in lung cancer. Whole-study context: Detection consistently captured more beta-chain sequences than alpha-chain sequences.

MiXCR, applied by TCRdb to the 5' RACE reads, yields one record per CDR3 protein. The data hold 18,000 or so distinct CDR3 sequences, with 5.8% observed a single time. This clonotype was seen ten or more times. Its target is unknown. For a library built for alpha chains, this beta chain is a stray read; little rests on its size. Findings of the study overall: Of the expanded TCRs, ubiquitous and regional counts tracked the counts of ubiquitous and regional nonsynonymous mutations, respectively. How many expanded intratumoral alpha and beta TCRs were present tracked the tumor mutation count, which was a count of nonsynonymous mutations.

The CDR3 covers 15 residues. CDR1 is ENHRY and CDR2 is SYGVKD in the germline V gene. The ends were cut back, 10 bases at V and 4 bases at J, with 20 bases in the middle. Specified time point: sample taken at primary tumor resection. Unsorted whole RNA of tumor, nontumor lung or frozen PBMC was sequenced. The starting material was lung tumor tissue, obtained at surgery. The source of this sequence is a female donor with early-stage non-small cell lung cancer. The chain is built from TRBV10-3 and TRBJ1-5; D is perhaps TRBD1 (6 bases). This chain's CDR3 is CATTDSSGTNQPQHF. For the CDR3, the DNA is TGTGCCACGACGGACAGCTCAGGTACAAATCAGCCCCAGCATTTT.